These T cell receptor beta chains were read from a single sample in a study of cytomegalovirus exposure and HLA in healthy donors. Profiling relied on immunoSEQ multiplex PCR, and the TCRdb table lists in-frame clones only, not all of them. The sample yields over 150,000 clones, around 82% seen once. Sequencing was performed on PBMCs. All receptors derive from a woman in her 30s in good health and CMV-seronegative. The CDR3 runs from the conserved cysteine through the conserved F or W. The D gene is left open where the match is weak. Not all rows give a size; the values are once, few, many and, for expanded clones, a class.

v_gene	j_gene	abundance	d_gene	CDR3nt	CDR3aa
TRBV30	TRBJ2-7	few	TRBD1	TGTGCCTGGAGTTCTCCAGGGGGCGCAAGGGCCTACGAGCAGTACTTC	CAWSSPGGARAYEQYF
TRBV29-1	TRBJ2-1	-	-	TGCAGCGTTGTGGCGGGAACGGTTGGGAATGAGCAGTTCTTC	CSVVAGTVGNEQFF
TRBV25-1	TRBJ2-3	-	TRBD2	TGTGCCAGCAGTTTAGCGGGGGGCACAGATACGCAGTATTTT	CASSLAGGTDTQYF
TRBV29-1	TRBJ2-3	-	TRBD1	TGCAGCGTTGAAAGCAAGGGACAGGGTTCAGATACGCAGTATTTT	CSVESKGQGSDTQYF
TRBV13	TRBJ2-3	-	TRBD2	TGTGCCAGCAGCTTAGGTCGAGCGGGAGGGCCAGATACGCAGTATTTT	CASSLGRAGGPDTQYF
TRBV19	TRBJ1-1	-	-	TGTGCCAGTAGGGGCGGACAGATTGAAGCTTTCTTT	CASRGGQIEAFF
TRBV13	TRBJ2-7	-	-	TGTGCCAGCAGCTTATCGGCAGGGTATGGCGAGCAGTACTTC	CASSLSAGYGEQYF
TRBV2	TRBJ1-2	-	-	TGTGCTTCGAGGGTAGGGGCGGGAGACTATGGCTACACCTTC	CASRVGAGDYGYTF
TRBV6-1	TRBJ2-3	-	TRBD2	TGTGCCAGCAGTCCTAGCGGTTCTAGCACAGATACGCAGTATTTT	CASSPSGSSTDTQYF
TRBV6-1	TRBJ1-2	-	-	TGTGCCAGCAGTGACAGGGATGGCTACACCTTC	CASSDRDGYTF
TRBV12-5	TRBJ1-6	once	-	TGTGCTAGTGGTTTGGAAAGAGGCAGCGCTTCACCCCTCCACTTT	CASGLERGSASPLHF
TRBV4-1	TRBJ2-3	-	-	TGCGCCAGCAGCCGCTCGAGCGCGGGGCGCACAGATACGCAGTATTTT	CASSRSSAGRTDTQYF
TRBV7-9	TRBJ1-1	-	-	TGTGCCAGCAAATTCGGTCCCGGGTACGGCACTGAAGCTTTCTTT	CASKFGPGYGTEAFF
TRBV28	TRBJ1-1	-	TRBD1	TGTGCCAGCAGCCCCGGGACAGTCATGACTGAAGCTTTCTTT	CASSPGTVMTEAFF
TRBV30	TRBJ2-7	-	TRBD1	TGTGCCTGGATCCAGGGGGCCGAGGGTGAGCAGTACTTC	CAWIQGAEGEQYF
TRBV4-1	TRBJ2-1	-	-	TGCGCCAGCAGCCAAGATCATCGGCTAGCAGTGCATGAGCAGTTCTTC	CASSQDHRLAVHEQFF
TRBV6-5	TRBJ1-2	-	-	TGTGCCAGCAGAGATGGCCGAGACTATGGCTATGGCTACACCTTC	CASRDGRDYGYGYTF
TRBV7-2	TRBJ1-1	-	-	TGTGCCAGCAGCTTAGTCACAGGGTCCGGCACTGAAGCTTTCTTT	CASSLVTGSGTEAFF
TRBV6-1	TRBJ1-5	-	-	TGTGCCAGCAGTGCAGGGGGCAATCAGCCCCAGCATTTT	CASSAGGNQPQHF